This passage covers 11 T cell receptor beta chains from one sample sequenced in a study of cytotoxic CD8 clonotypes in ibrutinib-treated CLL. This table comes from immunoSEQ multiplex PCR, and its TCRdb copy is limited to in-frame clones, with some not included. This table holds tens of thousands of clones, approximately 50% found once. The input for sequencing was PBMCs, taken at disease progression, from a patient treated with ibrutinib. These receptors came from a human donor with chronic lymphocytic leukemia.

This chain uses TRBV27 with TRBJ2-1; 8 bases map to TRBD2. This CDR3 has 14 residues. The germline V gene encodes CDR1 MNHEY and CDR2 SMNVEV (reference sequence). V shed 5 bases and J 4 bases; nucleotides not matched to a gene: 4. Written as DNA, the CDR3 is TGTGCCAGCAGTCCGGGGGGGCCATACAATGAGCAGTTCTTC. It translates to CASSPGGPYNEQFF.

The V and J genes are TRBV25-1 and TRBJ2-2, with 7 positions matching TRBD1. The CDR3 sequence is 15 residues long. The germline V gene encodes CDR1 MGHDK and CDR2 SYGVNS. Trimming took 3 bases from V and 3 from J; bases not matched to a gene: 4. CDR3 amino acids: CASSDLDRDTGELFF. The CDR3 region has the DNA TGTGCCAGCAGTGATCTCGACAGGGACACCGGGGAGCTGTTTTTT.

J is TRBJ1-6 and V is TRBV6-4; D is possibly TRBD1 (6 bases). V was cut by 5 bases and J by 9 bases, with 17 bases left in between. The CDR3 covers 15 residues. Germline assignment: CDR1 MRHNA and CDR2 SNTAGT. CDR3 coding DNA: TGTGCCAGCAGTATTCAGGGGACCCTCGGTTCACCCCTCCACTTT. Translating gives CASSIQGTLGSPLHF.

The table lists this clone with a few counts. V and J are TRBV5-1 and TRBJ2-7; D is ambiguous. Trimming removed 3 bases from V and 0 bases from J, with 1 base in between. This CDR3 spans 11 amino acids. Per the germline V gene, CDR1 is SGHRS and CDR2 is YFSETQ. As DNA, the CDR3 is TGCGCCAGCAGCTACTCCTACGAGCAGTACTTC. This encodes CASSYSYEQYF.

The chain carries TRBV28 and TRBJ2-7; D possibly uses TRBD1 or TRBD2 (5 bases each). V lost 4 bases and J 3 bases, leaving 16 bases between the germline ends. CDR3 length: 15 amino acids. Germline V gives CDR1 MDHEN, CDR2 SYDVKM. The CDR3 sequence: CASSSLRGDRYEQYF. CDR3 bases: TGTGCCAGCAGTTCCCTACGAGGGGACCGCTACGAGCAGTACTTC.

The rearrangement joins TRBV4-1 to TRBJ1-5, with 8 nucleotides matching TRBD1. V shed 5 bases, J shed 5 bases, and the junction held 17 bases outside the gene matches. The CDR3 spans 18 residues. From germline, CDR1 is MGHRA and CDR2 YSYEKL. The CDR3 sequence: CASSKAVPGQASYQPQHF. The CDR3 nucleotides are TGCGCCAGCAGCAAAGCGGTACCGGGACAGGCATCTTATCAGCCCCAGCATTTT.

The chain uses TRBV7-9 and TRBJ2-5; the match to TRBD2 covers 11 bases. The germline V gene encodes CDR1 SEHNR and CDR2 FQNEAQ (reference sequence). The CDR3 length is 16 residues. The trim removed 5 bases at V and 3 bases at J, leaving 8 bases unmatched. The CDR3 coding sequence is TGTGCCAGCAGCCCGAGAAGACTAGCGGGAAAAGAGACCCAGTACTTC. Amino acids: CASSPRRLAGKETQYF.

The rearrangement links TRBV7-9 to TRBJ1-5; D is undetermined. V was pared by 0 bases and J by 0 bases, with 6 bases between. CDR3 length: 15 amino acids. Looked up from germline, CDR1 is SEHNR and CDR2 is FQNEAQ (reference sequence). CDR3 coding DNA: TGTGCCAGCAGCTTAGCGGGATTTAGCAATCAGCCCCAGCATTTT. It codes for CASSLAGFSNQPQHF. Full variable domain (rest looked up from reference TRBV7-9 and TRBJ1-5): DTGVSQNPRHKITKRGQNVTFRCDPISEHNRLYWYRQTLGQGPEFLTYFQNEAQLEKSRLLSDRFSAERPKGSFSTLEIQRTEQGDSAMYLCASSLAGFSNQPQHFGDGTRLSIL.

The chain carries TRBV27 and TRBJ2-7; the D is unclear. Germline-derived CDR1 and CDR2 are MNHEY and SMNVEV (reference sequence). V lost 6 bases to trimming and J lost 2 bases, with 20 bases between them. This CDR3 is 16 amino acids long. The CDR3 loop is CASSASPPGRAYEQYF. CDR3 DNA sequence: TGTGCCAGCAGCGCGAGCCCCCCCGGACGAGCCTACGAGCAGTACTTC.

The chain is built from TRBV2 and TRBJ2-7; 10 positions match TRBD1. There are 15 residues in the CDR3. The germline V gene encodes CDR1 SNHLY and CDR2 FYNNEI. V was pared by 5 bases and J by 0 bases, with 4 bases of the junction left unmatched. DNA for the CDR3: TGTGCCAGCAGTCGGACAGGGGGTGTCTCCTACGAGCAGTACTTC. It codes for CASSRTGGVSYEQYF.

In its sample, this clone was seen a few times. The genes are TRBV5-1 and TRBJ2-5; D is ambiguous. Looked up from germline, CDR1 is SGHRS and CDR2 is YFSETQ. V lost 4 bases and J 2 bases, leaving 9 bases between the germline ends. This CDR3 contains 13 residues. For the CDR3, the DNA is TGCGCCAGCAGCCAAGGGTCTCAAGAGACCCAGTACTTC. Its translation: CASSQGSQETQYF.